Presented here are 14 T cell receptor beta chains from one specimen sequenced in a study of CD8 T cells in ankylosing spondylitis. From the 5' RACE reads, TCRdb called clonotypes with MiXCR, one entry per CDR3 protein. This sample has about 340,000 distinct CDR3 sequences; roughly 20% occur once, and the top ten carry roughly 13%. What was sequenced was blood, either unsorted or a sorted T cell fraction (not recorded which). These receptor sequences come from a male donor with ankylosing spondylitis or in good health (not recorded which).

This clonotype was seen a handful of times. The rearrangement uses TRBV27 and TRBJ2-3; D remains ambiguous. The ends were cut back, 4 bases at V and 2 bases at J, with 7 bases in the middle. Germline CDR1 is MNHEY and CDR2 is SMNVEV (reference sequence). CDR3 length: 13 residues. The CDR3 loop is CASSSRPTDTQYF. CDR3 coding DNA: TGTGCCAGCAGTTCTAGACCCACAGATACGCAGTATTTT.

This clonotype has a handful of counts. V and J are TRBV11-3 and TRBJ2-3; 12 bases are shared with TRBD2. Trimming removed 5 bases from V and 11 bases from J; junction bases left unmatched: 5. CDR3 length: 13 amino acids. CDR1 and CDR2 (germline): SGHNT, YENEEA. The CDR3 DNA reads as TGTGCCAGCAGCGCGACTAGCGGGGGAATGCAGTATTTT. Its protein is CASSATSGGMQYF.

This clonotype was recorded a few times. The rearrangement joins TRBV12-3 or TRBV12-4 to TRBJ2-1; a possible D gene is TRBD1 (6 bases). CDR3 size: 12 residues. The ends were cut back, 5 bases at V and 10 bases at J, with 12 bases in the middle. The CDR3 DNA reads TGTGCCAGCAGTGTAATCGACAGGGAGCAGTTCTTC. It codes for CASSVIDREQFF.

This chain joins TRBV7-9 and TRBJ2-1; TRBD2 matches at 11 bases. V gave up 6 bases and J gave up 5 bases; unmatched junction bases: 9. CDR1 is SEHNR and CDR2 is FQNEAQ in the germline V gene (reference sequence). This CDR3 is built from 16 residues. Written as DNA, the CDR3 is TGTGCCAGCAGTTATGCTACTAGCGGGGGCGACAATGAGCAGTTCTTC. Translation: CASSYATSGGDNEQFF.

The CDR3 sequence: CSVRQGGTYNEQFF. The DNA for the CDR3 is TGCAGCGTAAGACAGGGGGGAACCTACAATGAGCAGTTCTTC. V is TRBV29-1 and J is TRBJ2-1; the match to TRBD1 covers 9 bases. The CDR3 is made up of 14 amino acids. Unmatched junction bases numbered 5, after V lost 6 bases and J lost 2 bases. Germline CDR1 SQVTM, CDR2 ANQGSEA.

The chain joins TRBV3-1 to TRBJ2-7; 8 bases line up with TRBD1. The CDR3 totals 15 residues. Looked up from germline, CDR1 is LGHDT and CDR2 is YNNKEL (reference sequence). Unmatched junction bases numbered 7, after V lost 4 bases and J lost 2 bases. CDR3 amino acids: CASSLGLTGAYEQYF. As DNA, the CDR3 is TGTGCCAGCAGCCTCGGATTGACAGGGGCCTACGAGCAGTACTTC.

The rearrangement links TRBV5-1 to TRBJ2-5; D assignment may be TRBD1 or TRBD2 (5 bases each). V was shortened by 6 bases and J by 7 bases, with 19 bases between the two germline ends. Germline V lookup: CDR1 SGHRS, CDR2 YFSETQ. The CDR3 consists of 14 residues. This CDR3 reads CASISRGVRRTQYF. CDR3 nucleotides: TGCGCCAGCATTTCGAGGGGTGTGCGACGGACCCAGTACTTC.

The chain uses TRBV28 and TRBJ1-1, with 8 bases aligning to TRBD1. Germline V gene data show CDR1 as MDHEN and CDR2 as SYDVKM. V was clipped by 5 bases and J by 1 base; unmatched bases: 6. The CDR3 length is 15 residues. CDR3 protein: CASSSPQGANTEAFF. In nucleotides, the CDR3 is TGTGCCAGCAGTAGCCCTCAGGGGGCGAACACTGAAGCTTTCTTT. The complete variable domain, with remaining parts taken from reference TRBV28 and TRBJ1-1, reads DVKVTQSSRYLVKRTGEKVFLECVQDMDHENMFWYRQDPGLGLRLIYFSYDVKMKEKGDIPEGYSVSREKKERFSLILESASTNQTSMYLCASSSPQGANTEAFFGQGTRLTVV.

The rearrangement uses TRBV7-6 and TRBJ2-7; 8 bases agree with TRBD1. Unmatched junction bases numbered 8, after V lost 5 bases and J lost 5 bases. CDR1 SGHVS and CDR2 FNYEAQ come from the germline V gene. This CDR3 is built from 14 residues. CDR3 DNA sequence: TGTGCCAGCAGCCCCCGGGACAGGATCCACGAGCAGTACTTC. This encodes CASSPRDRIHEQYF.

This clonotype was recorded a few times. The chain couples TRBV20-1 to TRBJ1-1, with 8 bases identical to TRBD1. Germline V gives CDR1 DFQATT, CDR2 SNEGSKA (reference sequence). The CDR3 spans 15 residues. Losses at the gene ends were 7 bases for V and 6 bases for J; bases not matched to a gene: 16. In DNA, the CDR3 is TGCAGTGGCGAGGGGGGACAGGCCCTCTGGCCTGAAGCTTTCTTT. This codes for CSGEGGQALWPEAFF.

The chain combines TRBV7-9 with TRBJ2-1; D is perhaps TRBD2 (5 bases). Trimming pared 5 bases from V and 9 bases from J, leaving 14 bases between. The CDR3 is made up of 13 amino acids. Germline V gene lookup returns CDR1 SEHNR and CDR2 FQNEAQ (reference sequence). The CDR3 nucleotides read TGTGCCAGCAGCCATCCCGGAGGAGCTGAGCAGTTCTTC. Protein: CASSHPGGAEQFF. The variable domain in full, completed from reference TRBV7-9 and TRBJ2-1, reads DTGVSQNPRHKITKRGQNVTFRCDPISEHNRLYWYRQTLGQGPEFLTYFQNEAQLEKSRLLSDRFSAERPKGSFSTLEIQRTEQGDSAMYLCASSHPGGAEQFFGPGTRLTVL.

V usage is TRBV27 and J usage is TRBJ2-5; possible D gene TRBD2, 6 bases. Germline V CDR1 and CDR2: MNHEY, SMNVEV (reference sequence). The CDR3 totals 15 residues. The V end was cut by 3 bases, the J end by 1 base, with 12 bases between. This CDR3 is CASSFRAGSQETQYF. CDR3 nucleotides: TGTGCCAGCAGTTTCAGGGCGGGGAGCCAAGAGACCCAGTACTTC.

This clonotype was recorded a few times. The gene calls are TRBV30 and TRBJ2-3; 8 bases line up with TRBD2. This CDR3 contains 16 residues. CDR1 and CDR2 from the germline V gene are GTSNPN and SVGIG (reference sequence). Germline trimming cut 0 bases from V and 4 bases from J; bases unmatched to any gene: 9. CDR3 protein: CAWSVRRLAFPDTQYF. DNA of the CDR3: TGTGCCTGGAGTGTAAGAAGACTAGCGTTCCCAGATACGCAGTATTTT.

This clonotype was recorded at least ten times. The chain combines TRBV12-3 or TRBV12-4 with TRBJ2-1, with no clear D. Trimming pared 6 bases from V and 8 bases from J, leaving 17 bases between. The CDR3 extends over 14 amino acids. CDR3 in amino acids: CASSRAYAPHEQFF. CDR3 in DNA: TGTGCCAGCAGCCGGGCCTATGCCCCTCATGAGCAGTTCTTC.